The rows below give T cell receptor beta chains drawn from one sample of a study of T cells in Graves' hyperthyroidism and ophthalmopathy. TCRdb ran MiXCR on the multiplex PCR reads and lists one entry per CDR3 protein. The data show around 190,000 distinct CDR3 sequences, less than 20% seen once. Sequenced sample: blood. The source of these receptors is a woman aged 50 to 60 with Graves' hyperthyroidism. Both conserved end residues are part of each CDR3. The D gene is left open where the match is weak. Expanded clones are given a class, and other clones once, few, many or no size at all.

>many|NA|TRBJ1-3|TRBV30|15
CAWSVRTTSGNTIYF
TGTGCCTGGAGTGTACGAACCACCTCTGGAAACACCATATATTTT
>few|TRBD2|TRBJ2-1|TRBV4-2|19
CASSQDSPATSGISDEQFF
TGTGCCAGCAGCCAAGATTCGCCGGCGACTAGCGGGATAAGCGATGAGCAGTTCTTC
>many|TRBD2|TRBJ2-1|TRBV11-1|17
CASSSFLPSGSINEQFF
TGTGCCAGCAGCTCCTTTCTGCCTAGCGGGAGTATCAATGAGCAGTTCTTC
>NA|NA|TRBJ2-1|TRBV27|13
CASKGVRYNEQFF
TGTGCCAGCAAAGGTGTCAGATACAATGAGCAGTTCTTC
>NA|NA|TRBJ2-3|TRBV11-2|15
CASSPSRQGTDTQYF
TGTGCCAGCAGCCCGTCTAGGCAGGGGACAGATACGCAGTATTTT
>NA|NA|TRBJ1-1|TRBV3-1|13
CASSPHGFTEAFF
TGTGCCAGCAGCCCGCATGGTTTCACTGAAGCTTTCTTT
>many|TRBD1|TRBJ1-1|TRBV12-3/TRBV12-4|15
CASTTDRGLNTEAFF
TGTGCCAGCACTACGGACAGGGGGCTGAACACTGAAGCTTTCTTT
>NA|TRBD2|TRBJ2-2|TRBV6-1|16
CASREIAGGDTGELFF
TGTGCCAGCAGGGAAATAGCGGGAGGAGACACCGGGGAGCTGTTTTTT
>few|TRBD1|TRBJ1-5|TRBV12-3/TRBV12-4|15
CASRPTGGINQPQHF
TGTGCCAGCAGGCCGACAGGGGGAATCAATCAGCCCCAGCATTTT
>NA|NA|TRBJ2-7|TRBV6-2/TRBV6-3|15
CASSYGAGNNYEQYF
TGTGCCAGCAGTTACGGAGCGGGTAACAACTACGAGCAGTACTTC
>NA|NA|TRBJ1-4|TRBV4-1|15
CAGSQETRTNEKLFF
TGCGCCGGCAGCCAAGAGACCAGGACTAATGAAAAACTGTTTTTT
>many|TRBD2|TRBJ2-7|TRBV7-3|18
CASSSLRLAGGPTYEQYF
TGTGCCAGCAGCTCCTTACGACTAGCGGGAGGGCCGACCTACGAGCAGTACTTC
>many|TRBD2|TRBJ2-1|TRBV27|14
CASTRLAGDNEQFF
TGTGCCAGCACCCGACTAGCGGGAGACAATGAGCAGTTCTTC
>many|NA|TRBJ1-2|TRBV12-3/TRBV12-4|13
CASSPGGTYGYTF
TGTGCCAGCAGTCCCGGCGGCACCTATGGCTACACCTTC
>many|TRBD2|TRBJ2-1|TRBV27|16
CASSPLAGFSYNEQFF
TGTGCCAGCAGTCCACTAGCGGGCTTTTCCTACAATGAGCAGTTCTTC
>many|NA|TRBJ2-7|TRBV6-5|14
CASSYLNGGREQYF
TGTGCCAGCAGTTACCTGAATGGGGGGCGCGAGCAGTACTTC
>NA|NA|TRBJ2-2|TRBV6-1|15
CASTPGLLNTGELFF
TGTGCCAGCACCCCGGGACTTTTGAACACCGGGGAGCTGTTTTTT
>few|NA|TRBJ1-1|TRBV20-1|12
CSALQSFTEAFF
TGCAGTGCACTTCAGAGTTTCACTGAAGCTTTCTTT
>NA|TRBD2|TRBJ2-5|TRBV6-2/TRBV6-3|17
CASSYWRGTSVQETQYF
TGTGCCAGCAGTTACTGGAGGGGGACTAGCGTTCAAGAGACCCAGTACTTC